One TCR beta chain is described in this entry. Its antigen is unidentified. The protocol was immunoSEQ multiplex PCR, while the TCRdb copy is restricted to in-frame clones and leaves out a portion. The sample has roughly 56,000 clones; 80% to 90% are singletons. These data belong to a study of OX40 agonist ivuxolimab in advanced cancers. Across the whole study: Of mixed ages from about 20 to 90 and averaging about 56 years, the group was roughly 83% male.

Study-level findings and limits: At 0.1-3.0 mg/kg, partial responders had clonal expansion among the lowest observed. At 0.1 to 3.0 mg/kg and by week 6, CD4+ and CD8+ T cells in the blood had expanded clonally. Determination of antigen specificity was not performed for the expanded peripheral T cells.

V lost 6 bases to trimming and J lost 1 base; unmatched junction nucleotides: 2. Germline V lookup: CDR1 GTSNPN, CDR2 SVGIG (reference sequence). The CDR3 contains 14 residues. The V call is TRBV30, the J call TRBJ2-3; 12 positions agree with TRBD2. The receptor comes from an adult with an advanced solid tumor such as melanoma, head and neck, liver or kidney cancer. The sequences come from CD4+ or CD8+ T cells sorted from blood, collected in a trial of the OX40 agonist ivuxolimab. The CDR3 DNA reads as TGTGCCTGTCGACTAGCGGGAGGCACAGATACGCAGTATTTT. It encodes CACRLAGGTDTQYF.